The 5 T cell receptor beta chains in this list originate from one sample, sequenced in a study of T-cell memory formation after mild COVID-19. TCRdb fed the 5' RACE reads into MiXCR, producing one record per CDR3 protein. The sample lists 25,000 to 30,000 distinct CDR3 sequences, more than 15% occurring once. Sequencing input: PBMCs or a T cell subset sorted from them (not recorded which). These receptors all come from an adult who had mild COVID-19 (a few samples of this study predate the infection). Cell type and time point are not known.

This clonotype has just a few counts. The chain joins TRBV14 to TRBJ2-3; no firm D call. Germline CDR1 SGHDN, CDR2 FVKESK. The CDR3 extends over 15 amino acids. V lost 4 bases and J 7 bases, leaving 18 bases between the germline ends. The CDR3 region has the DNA TGTGCCAGCAGCCGAGCCGGGCGACCCACGAATACGCAGTATTTT. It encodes CASSRAGRPTNTQYF.

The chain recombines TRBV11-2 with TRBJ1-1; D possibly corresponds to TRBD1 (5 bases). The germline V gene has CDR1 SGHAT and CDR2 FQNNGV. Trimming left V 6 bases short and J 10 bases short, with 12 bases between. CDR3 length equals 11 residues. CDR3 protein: CASSYGGLAFF. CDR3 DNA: TGTGCCAGCAGTTACGGGGGTTTAGCTTTCTTT. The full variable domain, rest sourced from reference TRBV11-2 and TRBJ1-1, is EAGVAQSPRYKIIEKRQSVAFWCNPISGHATLYWYQQILGQGPKLLIQFQNNGVVDDSQLPKDRFSAERLKGVDSTLKIQPAKLEDSAVYLCASSYGGLAFFGQGTRLTVV.

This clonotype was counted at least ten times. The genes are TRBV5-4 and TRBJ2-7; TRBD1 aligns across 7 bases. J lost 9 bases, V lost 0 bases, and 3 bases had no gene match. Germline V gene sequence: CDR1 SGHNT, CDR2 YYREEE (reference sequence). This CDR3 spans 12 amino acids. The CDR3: CASSLDRGGQYF. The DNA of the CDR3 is TGTGCCAGCAGCTTGGACAGGGGTGGGCAGTACTTC.

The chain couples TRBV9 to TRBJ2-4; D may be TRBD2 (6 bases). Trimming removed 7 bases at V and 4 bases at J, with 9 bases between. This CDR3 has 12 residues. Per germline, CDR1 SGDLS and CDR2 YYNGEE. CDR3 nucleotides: TGTGCCAGCTCTGGGGGGAAAAACATTCAGTACTTC. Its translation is CASSGGKNIQYF.

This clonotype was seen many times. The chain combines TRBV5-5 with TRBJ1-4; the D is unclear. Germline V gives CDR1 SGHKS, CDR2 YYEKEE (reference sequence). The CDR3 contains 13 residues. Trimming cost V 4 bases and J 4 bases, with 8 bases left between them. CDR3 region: CASSRVINEKLFF. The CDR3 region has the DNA TGTGCCAGCAGCAGGGTCATTAATGAAAAACTGTTTTTT.